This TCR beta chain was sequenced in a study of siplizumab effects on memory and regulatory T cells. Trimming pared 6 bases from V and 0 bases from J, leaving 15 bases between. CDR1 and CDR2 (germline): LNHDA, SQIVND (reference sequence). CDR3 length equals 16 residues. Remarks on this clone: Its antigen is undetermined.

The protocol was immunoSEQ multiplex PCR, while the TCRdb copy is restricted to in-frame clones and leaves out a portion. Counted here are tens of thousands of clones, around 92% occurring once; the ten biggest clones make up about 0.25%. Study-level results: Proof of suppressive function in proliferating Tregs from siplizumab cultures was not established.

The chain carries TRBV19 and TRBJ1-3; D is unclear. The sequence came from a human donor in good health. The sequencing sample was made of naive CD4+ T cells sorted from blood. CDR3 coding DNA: TGTGCCAGTAGGGACTCCGGCAGGCCCTCTGGAAACACCATATATTTT. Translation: CASRDSGRPSGNTIYF.